The source of this T cell receptor beta chain is a study of T cell repertoires in cytomegalovirus infection. The wider study: Through public TCR beta signatures, both CMV infection and matching HLA type were indicated.

CDR3 length equals 18 residues. Per germline, CDR1 SEHNR and CDR2 FQNEAQ (reference sequence). The V segment lost 5 bases and the J segment 9 bases; nucleotides outside the gene matches: 16. TCRdb called the reads again in MiXCR, with one record for every CDR3 protein. Found here are fewer than 650,000 distinct CDR3 sequences, just under 40% of them singletons; the top ten hold about half. In its sample, this clonotype was seen many times. As yet, its antigen is unknown. Findings and caveats of the study: Cumulative frequency of public TCR beta families picked out carriers of CMV plus the relevant HLA. The ex vivo response was dominated by HLA-C-restricted CMV-specific TCR beta clonotypes.

The sequence was obtained from a human donor in good health (CMV status not recorded). Some clones in this sample may be carry-over from other donors' samples. The source was cultured PBMCs, collected from culture after CMV antigen stimulation. The rearrangement links TRBV7-9 to TRBJ2-1; TRBD2 aligns across 13 bases. The CDR3 loop reads CASSPRYKLAGGPPEQFF. In nucleotides, the CDR3 is TGTGCCAGCAGCCCGCGCTACAAACTAGCGGGAGGGCCCCCTGAGCAGTTCTTC.